This T cell receptor (beta chain) was recovered during a study of CD8+CD57+ T cells in acquired aplastic anemia. Study-level information: The mean DNA yield obtained from sorted CD4+ and CD8+ cells came to approximately 3.2 ug.

Using genomic DNA as the template, TCR beta VDJ and CDR3 profiling was carried out. Using its own MiXCR run on the reads, TCRdb lists one record per CDR3 protein. The table includes about 180,000 distinct CDR3 sequences, 45% to 50% detected once. Germline V lookup: CDR1 SNHLY, CDR2 FYNNEI. The junction had 7 bases not matched to a gene; V was cut back by 6 bases and J by 9 bases. CDR3 length equals 14 residues. This clonotype has a handful of counts. The chain employs TRBV2 and TRBJ1-6, with 8 bases matching TRBD1. The sequence was collected from a human donor in good health. Sequenced input: sorted CD4+, CD8+, or CD8+CD57+ T cells (not recorded which) from PBMCs. The CDR3 DNA is TGTGCCAGCAGGACGGACAGGGATAGTTCACCCCTCCACTTT. This sequence encodes CASRTDRDSSPLHF.